This TCR beta chain was captured in a study of blood T cells in healthy people across ages. Study results and limitations: Per million T cells, the diversity of TCR beta decreased roughly linearly as age advanced.

A remark on this clonotype: Its target is unknown.

Healthy Caucasians from Russia aged about 6 to 90 served as donors. In germline, CDR1 is LGHDT, CDR2 YNNKEL (reference sequence). The CDR3 runs to 16 residues. With a J-beta primer mix and a sample-barcoded 5' primer, a second PCR ran about 7 to 12 cycles. TCRdb called the 5' RACE reads again in MiXCR, with one record for every CDR3 protein. The sample holds around 650,000 distinct CDR3 sequences, approximately 29% seen once. Sequencing was done on a sample of blood. The J gene is TRBJ2-1, the V gene TRBV3-1, with TRBD2 matching over 8 bases. The end of the DNA is better explained by TRBJ2-7, so the J call may be wrong. This TCR came from a woman of 80 years or more in good health. DNA of the CDR3: TGTGCCAGCAGGAGGTCCGGGCGGGGGGATGACAATGAGCAGTACTTC. It translates to CASRRSGRGDDNEQYF.